The subject of this entry is one T cell receptor (beta chain). Its antigen is currently not known. No clone much larger than this one lies a single base away; base qualities are absent. This entry is derived from a study of blood T cell repertoires in COVID-19 (dated by TCRdb to 2018 to 2020). Regarding the research as a whole: Samples from collaborators originated in the United States, Italy and Spain and spanned both the acute and convalescent phases of COVID-19. The samples were drawn from two sources: the first 160 participants of the ongoing ImmuneRACE study, and 1,200 or so subjects contributed by 6 global collaborators. A freely available public database, intended as a resource for researchers studying the immune response to SARS-CoV-2, is where the repertoires were released. Subjects who had been exposed to COVID-19, were actively infected with it, or had recovered from it provided the deeply sampled blood TCRbeta repertoires that made up the dataset. Sample metadata almost always included a de-identified subject ID, COVID-19 status, age in years and sex. Where available, HLA class I and class II types were obtained from metadata supplied by the sample provider rather than from assay-based typing. The prospective study material was composed of cDNA or gDNA derived from T cells, B-cell-depleted T cells, or PBMCs.

TCRbeta CDR3 regions were amplified from genomic DNA by means of the immunoSEQ Assay, a bias-controlled multiplex PCR. The authors processed their data as follows. The number of nucleated cells in each sample was estimated from the amplification of reference gene primers within the assay. Sequence reads were collapsed and filtered to measure the absolute abundance of every unique TCRbeta CDR3 rearrangement. Productive Simpson clonality was computed per sample as the square root of Simpson's diversity index over productive rearrangements. This is the immuneACCESS table as TCRdb keeps it, with only in-frame sequences that have V and J called. A part of the clones is gone; compared with another copy, unresolved V genes explain less than half, and the rest is unexplained. V, J and clone size reflect that table, while D and trimming were determined from the DNA. Recorded for this sample are some 200,000 clones; roughly 89% of them occurred a single time. The ten largest clones capture about 4% of the sample.

Participants in the prospective study were enrolled through a virtual design, were aged about 18 to 100 years, and lived in some 24 United States geographic areas. To assign participants to cohorts, the prospective study relied on clinical history that participants themselves reported in a screening survey and a study questionnaire. Mobile phlebotomists in the prospective study collected whole blood, serum and a nasopharyngeal or oropharyngeal swab from every participant. Prospective study participants could optionally give additional blood draws and questionnaires over a roughly two-month period. Blood samples from the prospective study were shipped frozen or at room temperature prior to DNA extraction. Overall study outcomes, separate from this receptor: Clinical and demographic metadata were provided uncurated, with the amount varying by source and participant.

CDR1 is given as LGHDT and CDR2 as YNNKEL, both from the germline V gene (reference sequence). Spanning cysteine to phenylalanine, the CDR3 consists of 15 amino acids. Here the CDR3 DNA is all that survives: 45 bases in frame from base 1. V and J lose 4 bases and 0 bases, and a span of 10 bases separates them. This receptor was obtained from a woman aged 40 to 50 with acute COVID-19. The sequence joins TRBV3-1 (or the pseudogene TRBV3-2) to TRBJ1-3, with the D gene too uncertain to name. The sample consisted of PBMCs or T cells enriched from blood (not recorded which). The CDR3 amino acid sequence is: CASSPTTSSGNTIYF. The sequenced DNA: TGTGCCAGCAGCCCTACCACGAGCTCTGGAAACACCATATATTTT.